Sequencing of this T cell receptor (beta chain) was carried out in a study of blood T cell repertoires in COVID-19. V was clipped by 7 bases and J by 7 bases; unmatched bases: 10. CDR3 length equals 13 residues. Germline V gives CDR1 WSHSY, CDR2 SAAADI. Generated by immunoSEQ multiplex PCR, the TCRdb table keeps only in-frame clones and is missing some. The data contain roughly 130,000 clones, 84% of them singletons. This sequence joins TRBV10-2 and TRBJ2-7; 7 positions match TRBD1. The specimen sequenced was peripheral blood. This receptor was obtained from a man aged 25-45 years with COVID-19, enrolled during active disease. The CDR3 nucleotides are TGCGCCAGCACTCGCGGACAGGCGGAGGAGCAGTACTTC. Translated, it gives CASTRGQAEEQYF.